This T cell receptor beta chain was sequenced in a study of cytomegalovirus exposure and HLA in healthy donors. With 1 base clipped from V and 0 bases from J, the junction kept 3 bases outside the gene matches. The V gene's germline CDR1 is MDHEN and CDR2 SYDVKM. CDR3 length equals 15 residues. 13 Jbeta primers and 60 Vbeta primers were used for the PCR. Only in-frame clones appear in the TCRdb table, and some are missing; sequencing was by immunoSEQ multiplex PCR. The table includes about 120,000 clones, 75% detected once. V gene TRBV28 combines with J gene TRBJ2-7; 7 bases are shared with TRBD1. The sample comprised PBMCs. The clonotype comes from a woman between 35 and 50 years old in good health and CMV-seropositive. The CDR3 protein is CASSLLGQNSYEQYF. CDR3 nucleotide sequence: TGTGCCAGCAGTTTATTGGGACAGAACTCCTACGAGCAGTACTTC.